This TCR beta chain was observed in a study of blood T cell repertoires in COVID-19. As originally analysed: Researchers report that nucleated cell counts were estimated from reference gene primer amplification. Some clones are missing from TCRdb's copy, which holds only in-frame ones; the method was immunoSEQ multiplex PCR. V and J calls and clone size are those listed in that table; D and trimming were worked out from the DNA. The data show some 170,000 clones, roughly 82% seen once. Looked up from germline, CDR1 is MGHDK and CDR2 is SYGVNS. The ends lost 6 bases at V and 8 bases at J; junction bases unmatched: 8. The CDR3 is made up of 15 amino acids. Enrolled through a virtual design, the participants were between roughly 18 and 89 years of age and came from 24 US areas.

The chain couples TRBV25-1 to TRBJ1-4, with 11 bases aligning to TRBD1. Sequenced material: PBMCs or T cells enriched from blood (not recorded which). The receptor comes from a man aged 50-59 years who had recovered from COVID-19. Here the CDR3 reads CASSEGTGGGEKLFF. The DNA for the CDR3 is TGTGCCAGCAGCGAGGGGACAGGGGGGGGAGAAAAACTGTTTTTT.